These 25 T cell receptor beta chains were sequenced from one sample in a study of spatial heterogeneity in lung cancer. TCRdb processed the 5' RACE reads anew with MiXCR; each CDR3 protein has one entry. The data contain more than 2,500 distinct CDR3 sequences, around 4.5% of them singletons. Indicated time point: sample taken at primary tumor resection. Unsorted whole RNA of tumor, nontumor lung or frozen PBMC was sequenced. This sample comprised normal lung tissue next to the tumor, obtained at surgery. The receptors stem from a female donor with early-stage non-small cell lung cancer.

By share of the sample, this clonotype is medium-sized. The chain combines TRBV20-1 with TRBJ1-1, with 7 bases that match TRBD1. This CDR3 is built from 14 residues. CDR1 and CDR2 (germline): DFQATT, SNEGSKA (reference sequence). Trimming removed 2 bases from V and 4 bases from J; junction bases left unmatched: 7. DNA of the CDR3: TGCAGTGCTAGATTTACAGGGGCGCGCACTGAAGCTTTCTTT. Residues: CSARFTGARTEAFF.

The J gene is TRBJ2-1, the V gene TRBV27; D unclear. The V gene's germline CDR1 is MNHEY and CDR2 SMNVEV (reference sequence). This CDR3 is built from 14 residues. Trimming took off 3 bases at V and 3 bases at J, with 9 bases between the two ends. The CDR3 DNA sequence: TGTGCCAGCAGTTTTTTCCCTAACTACAATGAGCAGTTCTTC. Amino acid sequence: CASSFFPNYNEQFF.

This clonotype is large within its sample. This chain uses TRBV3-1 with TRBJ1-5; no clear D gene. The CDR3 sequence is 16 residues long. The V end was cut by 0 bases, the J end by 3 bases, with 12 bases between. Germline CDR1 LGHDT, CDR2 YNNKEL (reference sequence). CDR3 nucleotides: TGTGCCAGCAGCCAAGATCGGAGGCCAAACAATCAGCCCCAGCATTTT. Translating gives CASSQDRRPNNQPQHF.

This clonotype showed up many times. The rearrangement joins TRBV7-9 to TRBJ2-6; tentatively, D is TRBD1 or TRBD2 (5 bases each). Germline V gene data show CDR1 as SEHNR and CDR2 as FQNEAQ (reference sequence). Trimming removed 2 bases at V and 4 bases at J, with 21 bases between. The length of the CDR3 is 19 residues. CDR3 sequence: CASSLKGTMSGSGANVLTF. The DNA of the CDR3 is TGTGCCAGCAGCTTAAAAGGGACGATGTCAGGGTCAGGGGCCAACGTCCTGACTTTC.

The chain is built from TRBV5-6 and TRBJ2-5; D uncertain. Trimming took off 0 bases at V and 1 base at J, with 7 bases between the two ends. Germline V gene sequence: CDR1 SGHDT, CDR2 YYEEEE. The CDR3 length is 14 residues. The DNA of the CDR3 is TGTGCCAGCAGCTTGGGGACCCCCCAAGAGACCCAGTACTTC. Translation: CASSLGTPQETQYF. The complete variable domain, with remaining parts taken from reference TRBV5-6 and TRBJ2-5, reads DAGVTQSPTHLIKTRGQQVTLRCSPKSGHDTVSWYQQALGQGPQFIFQYYEEEERQRGNFPDRFSGHQFPNYSSELNVNALLLGDSALYLCASSLGTPQETQYFGPGTRLLVL.

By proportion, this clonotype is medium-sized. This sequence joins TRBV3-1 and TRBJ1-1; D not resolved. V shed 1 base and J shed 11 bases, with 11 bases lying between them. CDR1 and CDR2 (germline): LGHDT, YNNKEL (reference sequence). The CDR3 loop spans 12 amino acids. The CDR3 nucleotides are TGTGCCAGCAGCCAAGGGAAGATCGCGGCTTTCTTT. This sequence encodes CASSQGKIAAFF.

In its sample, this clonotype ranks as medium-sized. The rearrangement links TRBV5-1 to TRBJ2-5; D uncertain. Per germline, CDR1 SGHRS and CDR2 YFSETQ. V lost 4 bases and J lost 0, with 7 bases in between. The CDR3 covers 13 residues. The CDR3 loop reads CASSIEYQETQYF. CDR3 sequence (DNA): TGCGCCAGCAGCATCGAATACCAAGAGACCCAGTACTTC. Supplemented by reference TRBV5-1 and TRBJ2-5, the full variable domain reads KAGVTQTPRYLIKTRGQQVTLSCSPISGHRSVSWYQQTPGQGLQFLFEYFSETQRNKGNFPGRFSGRQFSNSRSEMNVSTLELGDSALYLCASSIEYQETQYFGPGTRLLVL.

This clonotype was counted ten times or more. The DNA of the CDR3 is TGTGCCAGCAGGCAAGGGACAGGGTATAGCAATCAGCCCCAGCATTTT. It specifies CASRQGTGYSNQPQHF. This rearrangement joins TRBV27 to TRBJ1-5, with 9 positions matching TRBD1. Unmatched junction bases numbered 6, after V lost 6 bases and J lost 0 bases. The CDR3 spans 16 residues. Germline assignment: CDR1 MNHEY and CDR2 SMNVEV (reference sequence).

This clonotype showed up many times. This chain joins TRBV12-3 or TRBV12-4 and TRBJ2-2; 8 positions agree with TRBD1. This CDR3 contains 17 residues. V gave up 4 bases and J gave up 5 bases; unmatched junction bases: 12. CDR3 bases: TGTGCCAGCAGTTCCCTGGGACAGGCCATTTGGACCGGGGAGCTGTTTTTT. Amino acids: CASSSLGQAIWTGELFF.

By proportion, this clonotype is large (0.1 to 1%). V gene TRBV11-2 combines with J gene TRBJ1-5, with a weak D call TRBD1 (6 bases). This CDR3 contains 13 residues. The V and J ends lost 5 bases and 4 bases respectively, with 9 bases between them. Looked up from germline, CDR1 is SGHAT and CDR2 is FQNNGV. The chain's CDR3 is CASSEDRNQPQHF. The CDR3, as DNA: TGTGCCAGCAGCGAAGACAGGAATCAGCCCCAGCATTTT.

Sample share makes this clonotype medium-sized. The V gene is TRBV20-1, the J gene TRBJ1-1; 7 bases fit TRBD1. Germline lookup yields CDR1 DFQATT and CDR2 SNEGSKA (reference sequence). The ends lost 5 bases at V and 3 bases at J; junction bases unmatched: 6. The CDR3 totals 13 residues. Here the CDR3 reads CSADFGTDTEAFF. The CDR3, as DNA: TGCAGTGCTGACTTCGGGACAGACACTGAAGCTTTCTTT.

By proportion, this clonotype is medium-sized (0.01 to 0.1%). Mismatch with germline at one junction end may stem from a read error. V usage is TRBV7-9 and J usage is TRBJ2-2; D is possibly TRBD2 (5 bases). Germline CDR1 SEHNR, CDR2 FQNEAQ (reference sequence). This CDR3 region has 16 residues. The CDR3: CASSLGLGRGTWELFF. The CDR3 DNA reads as TGTGCCAGCAGCTTAGGATTGGGGAGAGGCACCTGGGAGCTGTTTTTT.

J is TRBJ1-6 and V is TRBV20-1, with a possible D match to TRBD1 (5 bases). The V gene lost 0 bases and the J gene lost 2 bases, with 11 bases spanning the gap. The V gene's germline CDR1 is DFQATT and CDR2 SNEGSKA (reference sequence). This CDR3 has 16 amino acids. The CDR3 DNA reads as TGCAGTGCTAGAGATCTCCAGGGTGCCTATAATTCACCCCTCCACTTT. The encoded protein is CSARDLQGAYNSPLHF.

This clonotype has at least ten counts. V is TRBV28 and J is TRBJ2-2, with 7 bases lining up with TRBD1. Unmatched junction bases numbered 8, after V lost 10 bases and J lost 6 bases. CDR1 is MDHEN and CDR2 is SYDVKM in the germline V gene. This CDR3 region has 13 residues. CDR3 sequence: CATGTDQPGELFF. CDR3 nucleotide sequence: TGTGCCACCGGGACAGATCAACCCGGGGAGCTGTTTTTT.

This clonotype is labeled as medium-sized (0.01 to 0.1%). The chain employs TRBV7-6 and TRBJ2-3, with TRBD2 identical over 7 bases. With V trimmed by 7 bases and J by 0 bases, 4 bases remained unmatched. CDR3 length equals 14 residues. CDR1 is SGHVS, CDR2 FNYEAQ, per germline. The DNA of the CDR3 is TGTGCCAGCACCGAAGCGGGAAGCACAGATACGCAGTATTTT. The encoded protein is CASTEAGSTDTQYF.

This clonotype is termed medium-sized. CDR3 sequence: CASSSAGTDNEKLFF. The CDR3 DNA is TGTGCCAGCAGCTCCGCCGGGACAGATAATGAAAAACTGTTTTTT. The chain links TRBV7-9 to TRBJ1-4; TRBD1 matches 7 bases. The germline V gene encodes CDR1 SEHNR and CDR2 FQNEAQ (reference sequence). This CDR3 is built from 15 residues. J was trimmed by 4 bases and V by 4 bases; bases with no gene match: 6.

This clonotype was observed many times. CDR3 amino acids: CASSLGLLNEQFF. The CDR3 DNA reads as TGTGCCAGCAGCTTGGGACTACTCAATGAGCAGTTCTTC. This chain links TRBV5-5 with TRBJ2-1; maybe TRBD2 (5 bases). There are 13 residues in the CDR3. The V end was cut by 0 bases, the J end by 6 bases, with 7 bases between. CDR1 is SGHKS, CDR2 YYEKEE, per germline (reference sequence).

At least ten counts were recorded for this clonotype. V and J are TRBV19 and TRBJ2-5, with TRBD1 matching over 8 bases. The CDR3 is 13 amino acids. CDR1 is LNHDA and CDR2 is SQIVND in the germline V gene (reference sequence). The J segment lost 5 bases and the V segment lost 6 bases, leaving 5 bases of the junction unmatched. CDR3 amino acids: CASSDRGGETQYF. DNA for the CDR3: TGTGCCAGTAGCGACAGGGGCGGGGAGACCCAGTACTTC.

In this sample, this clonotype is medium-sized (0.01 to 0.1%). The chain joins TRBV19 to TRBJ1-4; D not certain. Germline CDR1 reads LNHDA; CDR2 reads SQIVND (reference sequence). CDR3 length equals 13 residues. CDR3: CASAATTNEKLFF. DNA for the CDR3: TGTGCATCGGCCGCGACAACTAATGAAAAACTGTTTTTT. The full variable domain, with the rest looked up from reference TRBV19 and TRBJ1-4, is DGGITQSPKYLFRKEGQNVTLSCEQNLNHDAMYWYRQDPGQGLRLIYYSQIVNDFQKGDIAEGYSVSREKKESFPLTVTSAQKNPTAFYLCASAATTNEKLFFGSGTQLSVL.

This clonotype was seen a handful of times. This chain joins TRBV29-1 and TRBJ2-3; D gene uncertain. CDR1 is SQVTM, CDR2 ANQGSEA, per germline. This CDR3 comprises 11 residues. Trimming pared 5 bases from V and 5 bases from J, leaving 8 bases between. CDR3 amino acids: CSVRRKDTQYF. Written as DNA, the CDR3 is TGCAGCGTTAGAAGGAAAGATACGCAGTATTTT.

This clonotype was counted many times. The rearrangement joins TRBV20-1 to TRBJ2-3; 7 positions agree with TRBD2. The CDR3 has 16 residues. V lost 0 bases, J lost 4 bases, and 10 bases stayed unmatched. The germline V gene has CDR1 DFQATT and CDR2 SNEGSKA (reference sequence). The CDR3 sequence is CSARDLGGSSPDTQYF. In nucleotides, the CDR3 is TGCAGTGCTAGAGATCTCGGCGGGAGCTCCCCAGATACGCAGTATTTT.

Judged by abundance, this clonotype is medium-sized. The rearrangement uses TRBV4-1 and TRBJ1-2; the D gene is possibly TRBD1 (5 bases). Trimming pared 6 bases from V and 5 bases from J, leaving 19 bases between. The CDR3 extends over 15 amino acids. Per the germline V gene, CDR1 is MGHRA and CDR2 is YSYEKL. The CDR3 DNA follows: TGCGCCAGCAGGACAGAAGCCACAAGTGGTTATGGCTACACCTTC. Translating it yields CASRTEATSGYGYTF.

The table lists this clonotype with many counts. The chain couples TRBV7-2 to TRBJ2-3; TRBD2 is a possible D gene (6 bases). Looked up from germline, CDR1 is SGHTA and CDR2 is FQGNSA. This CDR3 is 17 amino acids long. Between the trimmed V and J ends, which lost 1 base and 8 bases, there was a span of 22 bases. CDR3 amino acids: CASSLEGRGGSAGTQYF. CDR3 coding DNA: TGTGCCAGCAGCTTAGAGGGGAGAGGAGGGAGTGCGGGTACGCAGTATTTT.

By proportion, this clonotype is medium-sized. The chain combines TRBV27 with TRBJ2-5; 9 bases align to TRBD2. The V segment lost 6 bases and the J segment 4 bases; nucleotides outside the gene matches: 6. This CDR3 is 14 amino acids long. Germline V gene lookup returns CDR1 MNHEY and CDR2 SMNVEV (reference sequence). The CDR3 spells CASRFGGGAETQYF. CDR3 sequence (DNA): TGTGCCAGCAGGTTTGGCGGGGGGGCAGAGACCCAGTACTTC.

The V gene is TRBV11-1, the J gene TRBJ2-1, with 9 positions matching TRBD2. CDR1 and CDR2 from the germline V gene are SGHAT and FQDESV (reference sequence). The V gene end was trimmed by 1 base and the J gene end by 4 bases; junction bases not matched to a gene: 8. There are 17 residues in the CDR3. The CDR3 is CASSLEDWLAGYNEQFF. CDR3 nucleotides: TGTGCCAGCAGCTTAGAGGATTGGCTAGCGGGGTACAATGAGCAGTTCTTC.